A selection of T cell receptor beta chains follows, all from one sample in a study of shared clonotypes between healthy human individuals. Produced via immunoSEQ multiplex PCR; TCRdb's table is partial and in-frame only. The sample contains under 350,000 clones, 87% of which appear only once. Sequences were obtained from memory CD8+ T cells sorted from blood. The receptors stem from a man younger than 35 in good health. Both conserved end residues are part of each CDR3. The order of the fields is clone size, D gene, J gene, V gene, CDR3 protein, CDR3 DNA. The D gene is left open where the match is weak. Not all rows give a size; the values are once, few, many and, for expanded clones, a class.

>few|.|TRBJ2-7|TRBV6-1
CASRGGSQNYEQYF
TGTGCCAGTAGGGGGGGTTCTCAAAACTACGAGCAGTACTTC
>.|.|TRBJ2-3|TRBV11-3
CASSLDRSTDTQYF
TGTGCCAGCAGCTTAGACAGAAGCACAGATACGCAGTATTTT
>.|.|TRBJ1-2|TRBV4-1
CASSFPGRRPYGYTF
TGCGCCAGCAGCTTTCCGGGACGGCGGCCGTATGGCTACACCTTC
>.|.|TRBJ2-7|TRBV6-1
CASSESGRIRYEQYF
TGTGCCAGCAGTGAATCGGGGCGAATTAGGTACGAGCAGTACTTC
>.|.|TRBJ2-7|TRBV9
CASSVEISREQYF
TGTGCCAGCAGCGTGGAGATTTCGAGAGAGCAGTACTTC
>.|TRBD2|TRBJ2-2|TRBV4-3
CASSQDNIAGGSGELFF
TGCGCCAGCAGCCAAGATAATATAGCGGGAGGCTCCGGGGAGCTGTTTTTT
>.|.|TRBJ2-7|TRBV7-2
CASSFRSDYEQYF
TGTGCCAGCAGCTTCAGGAGCGACTACGAGCAGTACTTC
>once|.|TRBJ2-3|TRBV9
CASSVEPTVTDTQYF
TGTGCCAGCAGCGTAGAACCTACTGTCACAGATACGCAGTATTTT
>.|.|TRBJ1-5|TRBV4-3
CASSQDTGINQPQHF
TGCGCCAGCAGCCAAGACACGGGAATCAATCAGCCCCAGCATTTT
>.|.|TRBJ1-5|TRBV19
CASSIGAGGQPQHF
TGTGCCAGTAGTATTGGGGCGGGGGGTCAGCCCCAGCATTTT
>.|.|TRBJ1-1|TRBV6-5
CASSTDLSGAFF
TGTGCCAGCAGTACGGATCTTAGCGGAGCTTTCTTT
>.|TRBD1|TRBJ1-6|TRBV10-1
CASSDGRGRSPLHF
TGCGCCAGCAGTGACGGAAGGGGGCGTTCACCCCTCCACTTT
>.|.|TRBJ2-7|TRBV28
CASNLSSGRYEQYF
TGTGCCAGCAATTTATCGTCAGGGCGCTACGAGCAGTACTTC
>.|.|TRBJ2-7|TRBV28
CASSLRETRYEQYF
TGTGCCAGCAGTTTAAGGGAGACCCGCTACGAGCAGTACTTC
>.|TRBD2|TRBJ2-1|TRBV11-2
CASSSPQLAGGHNEQFF
TGTGCCAGCAGCTCGCCCCAACTAGCGGGGGGTCACAATGAGCAGTTCTTC
>.|.|TRBJ1-4|TRBV21-1
CASSKVSGTHEKLFF
TGTGCCAGCAGCAAAGTGTCAGGAACACATGAAAAACTGTTTTTT
>.|.|TRBJ2-4|TRBV28
CASSLSPRLSNADIQYF
TGTGCCAGCAGTTTATCCCCCCGACTGTCGAATGCGGACATTCAGTACTTC
>.|.|TRBJ1-4|TRBV5-6
CASSLHPQSRGDEKLFF
TGTGCCAGCAGCTTGCATCCTCAATCACGGGGGGATGAAAAACTGTTTTTT
>.|.|TRBJ2-7|TRBV4-3
CASSQGQETYEQYF
TGCGCCAGCAGCCAAGGACAGGAAACCTACGAGCAGTACTTC
>.|.|TRBJ2-5|TRBV6-5
CARPEGGTRKTQYF
TGTGCCAGACCCGAGGGCGGGACCAGGAAGACCCAGTACTTC
>.|.|TRBJ2-1|TRBV4-2
CASSKVAEAAEQFF
TGTGCCAGCAGCAAAGTAGCGGAGGCGGCTGAGCAGTTCTTC
>.|TRBD1|TRBJ2-7|TRBV6-1
CASSEGGTVYEQYF
TGTGCCAGCAGTGAAGGGGGGACAGTCTACGAGCAGTACTTC
>once|.|TRBJ1-1|TRBV13
CASSLDRVAEAFF
TGTGCCAGCAGCTTAGATAGGGTAGCTGAAGCTTTCTTT
>once|.|TRBJ2-7|TRBV2
CASSGSGWDYEQYF
TGTGCCAGCAGTGGTTCAGGGTGGGACTACGAGCAGTACTTC
>once|.|TRBJ1-5|TRBV10-3
CAISEIIDGINQPQHF
TGTGCCATCAGTGAGATTATCGACGGAATCAATCAGCCCCAGCATTTT
>few|.|TRBJ1-5|TRBV19
CASSNGGWRQPQHF
TGTGCCAGTAGTAATGGAGGATGGCGGCAGCCCCAGCATTTT
>.|TRBD2|TRBJ2-1|TRBV7-6
CASSPGLAGRASYNEQFF
TGTGCCAGCAGCCCCGGACTAGCGGGACGGGCCTCCTACAATGAGCAGTTCTTC
>.|.|TRBJ2-7|TRBV19
CASSLRPIGVYEQYF
TGTGCCAGTAGTCTACGACCTATAGGGGTCTACGAGCAGTACTTC
>.|TRBD1|TRBJ1-3|TRBV10-2
CASMGQGPSGNTIYF
TGCGCCAGCATGGGACAGGGGCCCTCTGGAAACACCATATATTTT
>.|.|TRBJ2-3|TRBV11-2
CASSLSVGSTDTQYF
TGTGCCAGCAGCTTAAGTGTCGGTTCCACAGATACGCAGTATTTT